Included here is one T cell receptor beta chain sequence, with context. What it binds is not known. The PCR was carried out with 60 Vbeta primers and 13 Jbeta primers. Method: immunoSEQ multiplex PCR; TCRdb's copy keeps in-frame clones and lacks some. Among 130,000 to 150,000 clones listed, about 76% were seen once. This sample is part of a study of cytomegalovirus exposure and HLA in healthy donors. Study-wide results and limits: Accurate HLA-A and HLA-B prediction from TCR beta sequences was reported for most subjects. There were 150 to 200 TCR beta chains listed as cytomegalovirus-associated. In a later analysis, DRB1 alleles had the most associated TCRs; HLA-C alleles the fewest.

The V gene lost 5 bases and the J gene lost 10 bases, with 20 bases spanning the gap. This CDR3 spans 14 amino acids. Per the germline V gene, CDR1 is SGHTA and CDR2 is FQGNSA. V gene TRBV7-2 combines with J gene TRBJ1-2; a possible D gene is TRBD1 (5 bases). Sequencing was carried out using PBMCs. This receptor was obtained from a female donor in good health and CMV-seronegative. The CDR3 region has the DNA TGTGCCAGCAGCCCGGGGGGTGAGGTAGGGGACTACACCTTC. Amino acids: CASSPGGEVGDYTF. Filled out from reference TRBV7-2 and TRBJ1-2, the complete variable domain reads GAGVSQSPSNKVTEKGKDVELRCDPISGHTALYWYRQSLGQGLEFLIYFQGNSAPDKSGLPSDRFSAERTGGSVSTLTIQRTQQEDSAVYLCASSPGGEVGDYTFGSGTRLTVV.